This TCR beta chain was captured in a study of neurological immune-mediated disorders. The authors produced cDNA by 5'RACE using 10-nucleotide random UMIs. TCRdb fed the 5' RACE reads into MiXCR, producing one record per CDR3 protein. This table holds tens of thousands of distinct CDR3 sequences, about 5.2% found once. Germline V gives CDR1 MGHRA, CDR2 YSYEKL. The V and J ends lost 3 bases and 3 bases respectively, with 5 bases between them. This CDR3 has 12 residues. This clonotype was counted between two and nine times. The unsorted libraries were prepared from 2 million PBMCs (stored at -80 C). The rearrangement links TRBV4-1 to TRBJ1-1; D remains ambiguous. Sequencing used PBMCs. The origin of this receptor is a young woman with multiple sclerosis. CDR3 nucleotides: TGCGCCAGCAGCCATGGGGACACTGAAGCTTTCTTT. Amino acids: CASSHGDTEAFF.